These 13 T cell receptor beta chains were all obtained from the same sample, sequenced in a study of CD8 T cells in ankylosing spondylitis. Points from the study as a whole: Seemingly characteristic of ankylosing spondylitis blood was a TCR beta motif consisting of about 8 highly homologous variants.

These receptors have no identified antigens. TCRdb recomputed calls from the 5' RACE reads with MiXCR, one row per CDR3 protein. The sample includes about 700,000 distinct CDR3 sequences, around 19% of them seen just once. Sequencing input: blood, either unsorted or a sorted T cell fraction (not recorded which). Source of these receptors: a male donor with ankylosing spondylitis.

This chain links TRBV7-2 with TRBJ2-7; possible D gene TRBD2, 5 bases. V was shortened by 4 bases and J by 4 bases, with 20 bases between the two germline ends. In germline, CDR1 is SGHTA, CDR2 FQGNSA. The CDR3 extends over 16 amino acids. The DNA for the CDR3 is TGTGCCAGCAGCTGGAGGCCGGGTCCTAGCCCATACGAGCAGTACTTC. Protein sequence: CASSWRPGPSPYEQYF.

Here the CDR3 reads CATSRDRLAPSSYNEQFF. CDR3 nucleotides: TGTGCCACCAGCAGAGATAGGCTAGCCCCCAGCTCCTACAATGAGCAGTTCTTC. The chain has TRBV15 and TRBJ2-1; D perhaps matches TRBD2 (5 bases). This CDR3 has 18 amino acids. Germline values: CDR1 LNHNV, CDR2 YYDKDF (reference sequence). V lost 0 bases and J 0 bases, leaving 15 bases between the germline ends. Variable domain in full (rest from reference TRBV15 and TRBJ2-1): DAMVIQNPRYQVTQFGKPVTLSCSQTLNHNVMYWYQQKSSQAPKLLFHYYDKDFNNEADTPDNFQSRRPNTSFCFLDIRSPGLGDTAMYLCATSRDRLAPSSYNEQFFGPGTRLTVL.

This clonotype was seen only a few times. This chain uses TRBV29-1 with TRBJ2-7; 7 bases are a match to TRBD2. J gave up 0 bases and V 4 bases, and 6 bases lay outside the gene matches. The CDR3 sequence is 14 residues long. CDR1 is SQVTM and CDR2 is ANQGSEA in the germline V gene. In nucleotides, the CDR3 is TGCAGCGTTGGTTCGAGCGGGAACTCCTACGAGCAGTACTTC. Amino acids: CSVGSSGNSYEQYF.

In this sample, this clonotype turned up a few times. The V and J genes are TRBV4-2 and TRBJ2-7, with 7 bases lining up with TRBD1. In germline, CDR1 is LGHNA, CDR2 YNFKEQ. The CDR3 is 14 amino acids. V shed 1 base, J shed 1 base, and the junction held 1 base outside the gene matches. CDR3 sequence: CASSQATGSYEQYF. In DNA, the CDR3 is TGTGCCAGCAGCCAAGCGACAGGGTCCTACGAGCAGTACTTC.

This clonotype has a handful of counts. This chain connects TRBV27 to TRBJ2-5, with 7 positions matching TRBD1. This CDR3 contains 17 residues. Germline trimming cut 5 bases from V and 4 bases from J; bases unmatched to any gene: 16. CDR1 MNHEY and CDR2 SMNVEV come from the germline V gene (reference sequence). The CDR3 bases are TGTGCCAGCAGTCCAAAAGAAACAGGGGTGATCAGAGAGACCCAGTACTTC. As protein: CASSPKETGVIRETQYF.

This clonotype occurred a few times. The chain uses TRBV11-2 and TRBJ1-2; 8 nucleotides align to TRBD1. This CDR3 has 17 amino acids. J lost 4 bases, V lost 0 bases, and 10 bases had no gene match. Germline V gene lookup returns CDR1 SGHAT and CDR2 FQNNGV. CDR3 DNA sequence: TGTGCCAGCAGCTTAGATAGTCCAGGGGGCCGGGTCTATGGCTACACCTTC. It is translated as CASSLDSPGGRVYGYTF. The full variable domain, rest sourced from reference TRBV11-2 and TRBJ1-2, is EAGVAQSPRYKIIEKRQSVAFWCNPISGHATLYWYQQILGQGPKLLIQFQNNGVVDDSQLPKDRFSAERLKGVDSTLKIQPAKLEDSAVYLCASSLDSPGGRVYGYTFGSGTRLTVV.

This clonotype was observed a handful of times. This chain links TRBV5-1 with TRBJ2-3; 7 positions match TRBD1. Losses at the gene ends were 4 bases for V and 2 bases for J; bases not matched to a gene: 10. Germline V lookup: CDR1 SGHRS, CDR2 YFSETQ. The CDR3 is 16 residues long. The CDR3 protein is CASSPGQHGPTDTQYF. CDR3 DNA sequence: TGCGCCAGCAGCCCGGGACAGCACGGGCCCACAGATACGCAGTATTTT.

This clonotype showed up just a few times. The V and J genes are TRBV5-7 and TRBJ2-7; D might be TRBD1 (6 bases). TRBV5-7 is assigned to the ORF class and has an uncertain function. The CDR3 runs 15 residues. The ends were cut back, 2 bases at V and 5 bases at J, with 17 bases in the middle. For the CDR3, the DNA is TGTGCCAGCAGCTTCGGACAGAGCGAGATGCACGAGCAGTACTTC. It is translated as CASSFGQSEMHEQYF.

This chain connects TRBV18 to TRBJ1-1, with 7 positions matching TRBD1. The germline CDR1 and CDR2 sequences are KGHSH and LQKENI. The CDR3 is 15 residues long. After removal of 2 bases from V and 0 bases from J, the junction contained 3 bases not matched to a gene. The CDR3 loop is CASSPGDSMNTEAFF. As DNA, the CDR3 is TGTGCCAGCTCACCAGGGGACAGCATGAACACTGAAGCTTTCTTT.

This clonotype showed up just a few times. This chain connects TRBV12-3 or TRBV12-4 to TRBJ2-5; D not certain. V lost 2 bases to trimming and J lost 5 bases, with 6 bases between them. This CDR3 region has 12 residues. The CDR3 sequence: CASSLRVETQYF. Written as DNA, the CDR3 is TGTGCCAGCAGTTTAAGGGTTGAGACCCAGTACTTC.

This clonotype was picked up a small number of times. The chain has TRBV19 and TRBJ1-6, with D possibly matching TRBD1 (5 bases). Trimming took 7 bases from V and 0 from J, leaving 10 bases between them. The CDR3 covers 15 residues. Germline CDR1 is LNHDA and CDR2 is SQIVND (reference sequence). CDR3 region: CASTAGNSYNSPLHF. The CDR3 coding sequence is TGTGCCAGTACCGCAGGGAACTCCTATAATTCACCCCTCCACTTT.

This clonotype has a handful of counts. V is TRBV18 and J is TRBJ1-1; no clear D. The CDR3 is 15 amino acids. V shed 5 bases and J shed 3 bases, with 16 bases lying between them. Germline V gives CDR1 KGHSH, CDR2 LQKENI. This chain's CDR3 is CASSSVGNSYTEAFF. The CDR3 coding sequence is TGTGCCAGCTCATCAGTGGGGAACAGCTACACTGAAGCTTTCTTT. Full variable domain (rest looked up from reference TRBV18 and TRBJ1-1): NAGVMQNPRHLVRRRGQEARLRCSPMKGHSHVYWYRQLPEEGLKFMVYLQKENIIDESGMPKERFSAEFPKEGPSILRIQQVVRGDSAAYFCASSSVGNSYTEAFFGQGTRLTVV.

This clonotype was observed a few times. The chain uses TRBV5-1 and TRBJ1-1, with a weak D call TRBD1 (5 bases). The CDR3 spans 17 residues. Germline V gives CDR1 SGHRS, CDR2 YFSETQ. V gave up 0 bases and J gave up 1 base, with 16 bases separating them. CDR3 coding DNA: TGCGCCAGCAGCTTGGCCGGGGCCGGGGTAGGGAACACTGAAGCTTTCTTT. Protein sequence: CASSLAGAGVGNTEAFF.